The 24 T cell receptor beta chains listed next were all sequenced from one sample in a study of OX40 agonist ivuxolimab in advanced cancers. Here immunoSEQ multiplex PCR was the method, and the copy in TCRdb shows in-frame clones only, minus some. The sample has fewer than 50,000 clones, around 80% seen once; the top ten hold roughly 10%. Specimen: CD4+ or CD8+ T cells sorted from blood, collected in a trial of the OX40 agonist ivuxolimab. The receptor set was obtained from an adult with an advanced solid tumor such as melanoma, head and neck, liver or kidney cancer.

The gene calls are TRBV5-1 and TRBJ2-5; possibly TRBD1 for D (6 bases). V was pared by 4 bases and J by 4 bases, with 17 bases between. CDR1 is SGHRS, CDR2 YFSETQ, per germline. The CDR3 has 15 amino acids. The CDR3 DNA reads TGCGCCAGCAGCCGGTGGACAGTGTCGGGAGAGACCCAGTACTTC. This gives the protein CASSRWTVSGETQYF.

The V gene is TRBV5-8, the J gene TRBJ1-2; D gene uncertain. CDR1 and CDR2 (germline): SGHTS, YDEGEE. V was shortened by 4 bases and J by 0 bases, with 19 bases between the two germline ends. The CDR3 contains 17 residues. This chain's CDR3 is CASSLSLFFSANYGYTF. The CDR3 bases are TGTGCCAGCAGCCTCAGCTTGTTCTTTTCAGCTAACTATGGCTACACCTTC.

The chain employs TRBV19 and TRBJ2-1; 10 nucleotides line up with TRBD1. The trim removed 7 bases at V and 5 bases at J, leaving 8 bases unmatched. The CDR3 runs to 15 residues. The germline CDR1 and CDR2 sequences are LNHDA and SQIVND (reference sequence). CDR3 DNA: TGTGCCAGTACTTTGACAGGGGGCGCAAACAATGAGCAGTTCTTC. Translating it yields CASTLTGGANNEQFF.

This clone has a handful of counts. The gene calls are TRBV11-2 and TRBJ1-2; 7 positions agree with TRBD1. The length of the CDR3 is 15 residues. The J segment lost 2 bases and the V segment lost 6 bases, leaving 9 bases of the junction unmatched. Germline CDR1 SGHAT, CDR2 FQNNGV. This chain's CDR3 is CASRHLRGKNYGYTF. In nucleotides, the CDR3 is TGTGCCAGCAGACATCTCAGGGGGAAGAACTATGGCTACACCTTC.

The chain recombines TRBV7-9 with TRBJ1-4; D not resolved. From germline, CDR1 is SEHNR and CDR2 FQNEAQ (reference sequence). This CDR3 is 15 amino acids long. The V gene lost 5 bases and the J gene lost 7 bases, with 17 bases spanning the gap. Here the CDR3 DNA reads TGTGCCAGCAGCCAAGTCGGACGGAGAGTTGAAAAACTGTTTTTT. Protein product: CASSQVGRRVEKLFF.

The chain employs TRBV28 and TRBJ1-5; 7 nucleotides match TRBD1. J lost 2 bases, V lost 7 bases, and 5 bases had no gene match. The germline gives CDR1 MDHEN, CDR2 SYDVKM. The CDR3 length is 14 residues. DNA for the CDR3: TGTGCCAGCAAAGGGGGCTCGGGCAATCAGCCCCAGCATTTT. Its protein is CASKGGSGNQPQHF.

The chain links TRBV30 to TRBJ2-3; weak D call: TRBD1 (5 bases). The germline V gene encodes CDR1 GTSNPN and CDR2 SVGIG (reference sequence). This CDR3 has 14 residues. Trimming removed 3 bases from V and 5 bases from J, with 15 bases in between. The CDR3 here is CAWRQGELQDTQYF. CDR3 coding DNA: TGTGCCTGGAGGCAGGGTGAGTTGCAAGATACGCAGTATTTT.

The rearrangement links TRBV5-6 to TRBJ1-3; 11 bases match TRBD1. After removal of 4 bases from V and 5 bases from J, the junction contained 5 bases not matched to a gene. The CDR3 contains 15 residues. In germline, CDR1 is SGHDT, CDR2 YYEEEE. CDR3 region: CASSTDRGPRNTIYF. Here the CDR3 DNA reads TGTGCCAGCAGCACGGACAGGGGGCCAAGAAACACCATATATTTT.

The chain carries TRBV11-2 and TRBJ2-7, with 10 bases that match TRBD1. Germline CDR1 SGHAT, CDR2 FQNNGV. V gave up 5 bases and J gave up 6 bases; unmatched junction bases: 13. CDR3 length equals 16 residues. CDR3 sequence (DNA): TGTGCCAGCAGCACTGCCCCGGGACAGGGGCTCCGCGAGCAGTACTTC. Amino acids: CASSTAPGQGLREQYF.

This clone was picked up one time. The chain carries TRBV28 and TRBJ1-4; 9 bases match TRBD1. The V gene's germline CDR1 is MDHEN and CDR2 SYDVKM. There are 15 residues in the CDR3. Germline trimming cut 4 bases from V and 8 bases from J; bases unmatched to any gene: 8. CDR3 nucleotides: TGTGCCAGCAGTTCAAACAGGGGGCACGTGGAAAAACTGTTTTTT. Translated: CASSSNRGHVEKLFF. The variable domain in full, completed from reference TRBV28 and TRBJ1-4, reads DVKVTQSSRYLVKRTGEKVFLECVQDMDHENMFWYRQDPGLGLRLIYFSYDVKMKEKGDIPEGYSVSREKKERFSLILESASTNQTSMYLCASSSNRGHVEKLFFGSGTQLSVL.

Here the CDR3 reads CASSGRPIGSTDTQYF. The CDR3 DNA follows: TGTGCCAGCAGTGGTCGTCCAATAGGGAGCACAGATACGCAGTATTTT. The genes are TRBV6-1 and TRBJ2-3; D uncertain. Germline values: CDR1 MNHNS, CDR2 SASEGT. Trimming pared 4 bases from V and 0 bases from J, leaving 14 bases between. The CDR3 length is 16 residues.

In this sample, this clone turned up once. V usage is TRBV21-1 and J usage is TRBJ1-3; the table's TRBD1 call for D was not verified on the DNA. TRBV21-1 is a pseudogene. The CDR3 contains 14 residues. The chain's CDR3 is CASWTIHSGNTIYF. The CDR3 DNA reads as TGTGCCAGCTGGACAATTCACTCTGGAAACACCATATATTTT.

This chain links TRBV7-2 with TRBJ2-7; D unresolved. This CDR3 spans 15 amino acids. Trimming removed 1 base from V and 5 bases from J, with 15 bases in between. Germline V gene data show CDR1 as SGHTA and CDR2 as FQGNSA. CDR3 in DNA: TGTGCCAGCAGCTTAGATGGCAACTCCTATGACGAGCAGTACTTC. Translating gives CASSLDGNSYDEQYF. The full variable domain, its missing parts supplied by reference TRBV7-2 and TRBJ2-7, is GAGVSQSPSNKVTEKGKDVELRCDPISGHTALYWYRQSLGQGLEFLIYFQGNSAPDKSGLPSDRFSAERTGGSVSTLTIQRTQQEDSAVYLCASSLDGNSYDEQYFGPGTRLTVT.

Points on this clone: Given a much more abundant clone one base away, this may be a read error. V and J are TRBV9 and TRBJ1-2; no clear D. The germline gives CDR1 SGDLS, CDR2 YYNGEE. This CDR3 region has 13 residues. Trimming took 4 bases from V and 7 from J, leaving 14 bases between them. The CDR3 sequence is CASSQVLNGGYTF. The CDR3 DNA reads as TGTGCCAGCAGCCAAGTTCTCAATGGTGGCTACACCTTC.

The chain has TRBV7-2 and TRBJ1-1; 8 bases align to TRBD1. The CDR3 is made up of 13 amino acids. The germline gives CDR1 SGHTA, CDR2 FQGNSA. V was clipped by 5 bases and J by 8 bases; unmatched bases: 7. CDR3 amino acids: CASSRDRGTEAFF. The CDR3 DNA is TGTGCCAGCAGCCGCGACAGGGGCACAGAAGCTTTCTTT.

The CDR3 nucleotides are TGTGCCAGCAGCTTGGACAGGATTAGCACTGAAGCTTTCTTT. Protein: CASSLDRISTEAFF. This chain links TRBV11-2 with TRBJ1-1; 7 bases map to TRBD1. This CDR3 region has 14 residues. V lost 3 bases, J lost 4 bases, and 5 bases stayed unmatched. CDR1 is SGHAT and CDR2 is FQNNGV in the germline V gene.

This chain connects TRBV28 to TRBJ1-2; D might be TRBD1 (6 bases). V lost 4 bases and J 6 bases, leaving 18 bases between the germline ends. Germline-derived CDR1 and CDR2 are MDHEN and SYDVKM. This CDR3 contains 15 residues. In nucleotides, the CDR3 is TGTGCCAGCAGTTCCCTACACTCGGGGGCCGATGGCTACACCTTC. Residues: CASSSLHSGADGYTF.

Here the CDR3 DNA reads TGTGCCAGCGTCTCGACAGGGCTCGGCGGGGAGCTGTTTTTT. Protein: CASVSTGLGGELFF. This chain links TRBV11-2 with TRBJ2-2; 7 positions match TRBD1. The CDR3 loop spans 14 amino acids. Germline CDR1 is SGHAT and CDR2 is FQNNGV. V dropped 8 bases and J dropped 7; count of bases not matched to a gene: 10. The full variable domain, its missing parts supplied by reference TRBV11-2 and TRBJ2-2, is EAGVAQSPRYKIIEKRQSVAFWCNPISGHATLYWYQQILGQGPKLLIQFQNNGVVDDSQLPKDRFSAERLKGVDSTLKIQPAKLEDSAVYLCASVSTGLGGELFFGEGSRLTVL.

The V gene is TRBV28, the J gene TRBJ1-3; 12 bases align to TRBD1. The CDR3 is 18 amino acids. The germline CDR1 and CDR2 sequences are MDHEN and SYDVKM. V was clipped by 5 bases and J by 0 bases; unmatched bases: 8. In DNA, the CDR3 is TGTGCCAGCAGTAAAGGGGGACAGGGGGCCCACTCTGGAAACACCATATATTTT. Amino acids: CASSKGGQGAHSGNTIYF.

This clone was seen a handful of times. The V and J genes are TRBV11-2 and TRBJ2-7; D ambiguous. The CDR3 is 13 amino acids. CDR1 and CDR2 (germline): SGHAT, FQNNGV. With 5 bases removed from V and 2 bases from J, the gap between germline ends came to 10 bases. DNA for the CDR3: TGTGCCAGCAGCATCGCCCGACCCTACGAGCAGTACTTC. Its translation: CASSIARPYEQYF.

By its share, this clone is medium-sized. J is TRBJ2-1 and V is TRBV4-1; a possible D gene is TRBD2 (6 bases). Germline V gene data show CDR1 as MGHRA and CDR2 as YSYEKL. V lost 0 bases to trimming and J lost 6 bases, with 9 bases between them. CDR3 length: 14 amino acids. The CDR3 bases are TGCGCCAGCAGCCAAGATACGACTAGCAATGAGCAGTTCTTC. This translates into CASSQDTTSNEQFF.

This chain connects TRBV14 to TRBJ2-2; 9 bases agree with TRBD1. Germline V gene lookup returns CDR1 SGHDN and CDR2 FVKESK. The CDR3 is made up of 16 amino acids. J lost 4 bases, V lost 5 bases, and 8 bases had no gene match. The CDR3 sequence is CASSGHRGRGTGELFF. CDR3 DNA: TGTGCCAGCAGCGGGCACAGGGGGCGCGGCACCGGGGAGCTGTTTTTT.

This chain connects TRBV7-9 to TRBJ2-6; D is unclear. Per the germline V gene, CDR1 is SEHNR and CDR2 is FQNEAQ (reference sequence). V lost 1 base, J lost 3 bases, and 7 bases lay in between. CDR3 size: 15 residues. The CDR3: CASSLVGIGANVLTF. In DNA, the CDR3 is TGTGCCAGCAGCTTAGTGGGCATTGGGGCCAACGTCCTGACTTTC.

The V gene is TRBV30, the J gene TRBJ1-5; tentatively, D is TRBD1 (5 bases). From germline, CDR1 is GTSNPN and CDR2 SVGIG (reference sequence). The CDR3 is 15 amino acids. V lost 1 base and J 3 bases, leaving 13 bases between the germline ends. CDR3 DNA sequence: TGTGCCTGGAGTGGGGGGGACGTCCCCAATCAGCCCCAGCATTTT. Translation gives CAWSGGDVPNQPQHF.